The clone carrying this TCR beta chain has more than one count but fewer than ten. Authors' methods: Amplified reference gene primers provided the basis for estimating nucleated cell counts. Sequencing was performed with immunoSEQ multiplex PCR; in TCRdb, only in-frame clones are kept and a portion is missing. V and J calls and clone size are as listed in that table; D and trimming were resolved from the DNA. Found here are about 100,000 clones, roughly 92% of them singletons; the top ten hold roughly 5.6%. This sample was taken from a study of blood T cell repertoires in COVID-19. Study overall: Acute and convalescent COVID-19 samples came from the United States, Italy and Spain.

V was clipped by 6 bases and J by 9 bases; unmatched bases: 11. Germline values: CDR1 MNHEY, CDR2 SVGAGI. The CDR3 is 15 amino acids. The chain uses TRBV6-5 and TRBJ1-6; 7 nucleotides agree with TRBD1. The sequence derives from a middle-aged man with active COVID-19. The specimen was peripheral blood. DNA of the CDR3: TGTGCCAGCAGGGTGGACAGGTCGTATCGTTCACCCCTCCACTTT. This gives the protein CASRVDRSYRSPLHF.